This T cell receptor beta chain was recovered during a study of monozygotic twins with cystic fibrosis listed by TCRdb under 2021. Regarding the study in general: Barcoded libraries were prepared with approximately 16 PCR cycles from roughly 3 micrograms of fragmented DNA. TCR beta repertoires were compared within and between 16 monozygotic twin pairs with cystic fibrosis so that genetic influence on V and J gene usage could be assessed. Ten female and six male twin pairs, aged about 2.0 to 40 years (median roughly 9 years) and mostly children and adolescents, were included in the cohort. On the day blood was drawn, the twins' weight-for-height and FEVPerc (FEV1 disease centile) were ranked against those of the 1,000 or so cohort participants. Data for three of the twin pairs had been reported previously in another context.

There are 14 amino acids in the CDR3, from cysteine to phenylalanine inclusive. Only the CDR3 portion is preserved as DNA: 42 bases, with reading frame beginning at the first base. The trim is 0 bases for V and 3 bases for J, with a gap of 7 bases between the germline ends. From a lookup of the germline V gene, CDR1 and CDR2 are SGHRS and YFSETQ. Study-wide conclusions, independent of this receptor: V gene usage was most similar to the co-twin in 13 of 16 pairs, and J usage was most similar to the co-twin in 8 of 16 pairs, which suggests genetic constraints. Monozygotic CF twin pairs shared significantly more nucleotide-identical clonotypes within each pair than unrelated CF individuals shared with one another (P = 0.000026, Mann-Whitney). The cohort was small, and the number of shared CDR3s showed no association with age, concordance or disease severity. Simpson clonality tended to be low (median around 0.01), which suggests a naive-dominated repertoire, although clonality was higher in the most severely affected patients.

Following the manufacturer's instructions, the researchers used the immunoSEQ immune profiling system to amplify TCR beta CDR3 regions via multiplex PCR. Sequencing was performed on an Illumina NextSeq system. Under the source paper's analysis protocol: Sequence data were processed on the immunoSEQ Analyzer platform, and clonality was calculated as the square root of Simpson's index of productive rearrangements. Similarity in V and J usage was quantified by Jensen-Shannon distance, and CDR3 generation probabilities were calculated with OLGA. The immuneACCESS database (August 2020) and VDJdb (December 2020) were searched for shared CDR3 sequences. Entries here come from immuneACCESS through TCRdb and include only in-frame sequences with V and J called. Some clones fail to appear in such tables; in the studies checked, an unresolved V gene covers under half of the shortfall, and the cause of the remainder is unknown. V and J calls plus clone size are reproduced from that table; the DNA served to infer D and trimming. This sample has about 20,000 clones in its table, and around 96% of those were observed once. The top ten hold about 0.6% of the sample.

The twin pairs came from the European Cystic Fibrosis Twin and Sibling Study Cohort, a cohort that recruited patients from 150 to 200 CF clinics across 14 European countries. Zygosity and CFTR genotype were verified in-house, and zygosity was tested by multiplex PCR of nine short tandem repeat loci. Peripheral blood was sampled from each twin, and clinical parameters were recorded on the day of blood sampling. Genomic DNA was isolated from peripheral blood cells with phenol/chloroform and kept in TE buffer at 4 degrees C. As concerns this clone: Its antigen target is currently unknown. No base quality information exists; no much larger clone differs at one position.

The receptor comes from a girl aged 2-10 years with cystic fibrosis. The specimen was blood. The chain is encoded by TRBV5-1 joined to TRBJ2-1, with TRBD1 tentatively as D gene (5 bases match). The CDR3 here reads CASSLGQGYNEQFF. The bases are TGCGCCAGCAGCTTGGGGCAGGGCTACAATGAGCAGTTCTTC.